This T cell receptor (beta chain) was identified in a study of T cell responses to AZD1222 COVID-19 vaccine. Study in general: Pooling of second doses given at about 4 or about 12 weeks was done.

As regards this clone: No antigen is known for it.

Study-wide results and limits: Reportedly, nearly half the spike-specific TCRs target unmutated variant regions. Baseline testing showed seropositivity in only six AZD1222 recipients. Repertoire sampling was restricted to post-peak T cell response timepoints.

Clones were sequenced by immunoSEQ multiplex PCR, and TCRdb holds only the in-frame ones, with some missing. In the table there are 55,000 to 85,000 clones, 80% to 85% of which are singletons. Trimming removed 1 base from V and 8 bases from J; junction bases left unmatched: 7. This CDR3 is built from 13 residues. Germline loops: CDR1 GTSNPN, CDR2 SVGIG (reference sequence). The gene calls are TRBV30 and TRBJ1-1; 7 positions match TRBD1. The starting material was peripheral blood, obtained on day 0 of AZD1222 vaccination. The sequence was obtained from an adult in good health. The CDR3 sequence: CAWSATGTAEAFF. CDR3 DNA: TGTGCCTGGAGTGCTACCGGGACAGCCGAAGCTTTCTTT. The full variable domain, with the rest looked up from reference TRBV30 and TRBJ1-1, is SQTIHQWPATLVQPVGSPLSLECTVEGTSNPNLYWYRQAAGRGLQLLFYSVGIGQISSEVPQNLSASRPQDRQFILSSKKLLLSDSGFYLCAWSATGTAEAFFGQGTRLTVV.